The 5 T cell receptor beta chains reported below all come from one sample, sequenced in a study of blood T cell repertoires in COVID-19. Assay used: immunoSEQ multiplex PCR; TCRdb lists only in-frame clones, some missing. The repertoire includes about 440,000 clones, 90% of them detected once, and 0.6% sits in the top ten. Sequencing was performed on PBMCs or T cells enriched from blood (not recorded which). Receptors originate from a man between 18 and 35 years old who had recovered from COVID-19.

The chain is built from TRBV27 and TRBJ2-1; 10 nucleotides align to TRBD2. The length of the CDR3 is 17 residues. J was trimmed by 4 bases and V by 2 bases; bases with no gene match: 8. Germline assignment: CDR1 MNHEY and CDR2 SMNVEV (reference sequence). This chain's CDR3 is CASSLGLAGELYNEQFF. CDR3 bases: TGTGCCAGCAGTTTAGGTCTAGCGGGAGAACTATACAATGAGCAGTTCTTC.

V usage is TRBV7-8 and J usage is TRBJ1-5; D is perhaps TRBD1 (5 bases). The CDR3 sequence is 17 residues long. Trimming removed 3 bases at V and 2 bases at J, with 17 bases between. Germline CDR1 SGHVS, CDR2 FQNEAQ. CDR3 protein: CASSFSPLGQGNQPQHF. The CDR3, as DNA: TGTGCCAGCAGCTTCTCACCATTAGGACAAGGCAATCAGCCCCAGCATTTT.

The rearrangement uses TRBV18 and TRBJ1-1; D is unclear. CDR1 and CDR2 (germline): KGHSH, LQKENI. This CDR3 spans 14 amino acids. V was cut by 4 bases and J by 1 base, with 10 bases left in between. As DNA, the CDR3 is TGTGCCAGCTCACTGAACCGCGAGAACACTGAAGCTTTCTTT. Encoded protein: CASSLNRENTEAFF.

V and J are TRBV4-1 and TRBJ1-1; D is undetermined. The CDR3 extends over 15 amino acids. With 2 bases removed from V and 1 base from J, the gap between germline ends came to 11 bases. Looked up from germline, CDR1 is MGHRA and CDR2 is YSYEKL. DNA of the CDR3: TGCGCCAGCAGCCAACCCGAATACGGGAACACTGAAGCTTTCTTT. It specifies CASSQPEYGNTEAFF.

CDR3 loop: CASSLDGDYGYTF. The CDR3 DNA reads TGTGCCAGCAGCTTAGACGGGGACTATGGCTACACCTTC. The gene calls are TRBV7-8 and TRBJ1-2, with D unclear. Trimming shortened V by 1 base and J by 3 bases, and 6 bases separated the two germline ends. In germline, CDR1 is SGHVS, CDR2 FQNEAQ. There are 13 residues in the CDR3.